This T cell receptor (beta chain) stems from a study of cytomegalovirus exposure and HLA in healthy donors. Profiling relied on immunoSEQ multiplex PCR, and the TCRdb table lists in-frame clones only, not all of them. The sample holds over 200,000 clones; about 92% are singletons and the top ten take just over 3%. Germline V gives CDR1 SQVTM, CDR2 ANQGSEA. V trimming: 4 bases; J trimming: 2 bases; junction bases outside the gene matches: 0. The CDR3 is 13 amino acids. J is TRBJ1-3 and V is TRBV29-1; 9 positions agree with TRBD1. The sequenced material came from PBMCs. This receptor was identified in a woman in her 30s in good health and CMV-seronegative. The CDR3 loop reads CSVGDRAGNTIYF. The CDR3 nucleotides read TGCAGCGTTGGGGACAGGGCTGGAAACACCATATATTTT.